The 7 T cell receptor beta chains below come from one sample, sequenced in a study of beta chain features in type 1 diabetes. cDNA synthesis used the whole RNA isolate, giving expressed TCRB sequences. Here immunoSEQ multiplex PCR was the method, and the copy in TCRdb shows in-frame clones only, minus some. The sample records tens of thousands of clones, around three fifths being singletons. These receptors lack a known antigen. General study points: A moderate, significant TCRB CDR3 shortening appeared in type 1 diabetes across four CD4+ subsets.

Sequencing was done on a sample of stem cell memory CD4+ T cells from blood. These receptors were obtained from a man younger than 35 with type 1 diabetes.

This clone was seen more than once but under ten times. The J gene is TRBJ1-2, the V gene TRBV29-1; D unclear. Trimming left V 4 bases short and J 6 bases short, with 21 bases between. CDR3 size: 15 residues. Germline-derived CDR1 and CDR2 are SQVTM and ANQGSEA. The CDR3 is CSVGTMVQRRNGYTF. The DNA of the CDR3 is TGCAGCGTTGGTACTATGGTGCAGAGACGGAATGGCTACACCTTC.

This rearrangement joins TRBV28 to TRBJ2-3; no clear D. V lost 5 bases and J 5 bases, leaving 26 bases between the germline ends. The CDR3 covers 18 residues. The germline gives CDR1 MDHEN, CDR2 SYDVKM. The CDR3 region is CASSASEPAADVVDTQYF. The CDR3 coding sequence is TGTGCCAGCAGTGCCTCAGAACCCGCGGCCGATGTGGTAGATACGCAGTATTTT.

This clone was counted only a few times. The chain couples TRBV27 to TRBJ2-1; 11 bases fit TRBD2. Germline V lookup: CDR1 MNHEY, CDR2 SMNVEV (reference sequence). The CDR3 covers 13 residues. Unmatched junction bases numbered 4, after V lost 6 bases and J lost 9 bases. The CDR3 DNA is TGTGCCAGCAGACTAGCGGGAGAGAGTGAGCAGTTCTTC. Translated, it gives CASRLAGESEQFF.

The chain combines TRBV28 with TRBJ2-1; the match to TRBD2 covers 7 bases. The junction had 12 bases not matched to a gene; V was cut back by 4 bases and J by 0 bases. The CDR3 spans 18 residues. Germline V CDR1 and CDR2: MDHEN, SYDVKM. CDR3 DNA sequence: TGTGCCAGCAGTTCCCGACTAGCTCACTTAAGCTCCTACAATGAGCAGTTCTTC. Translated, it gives CASSSRLAHLSSYNEQFF.

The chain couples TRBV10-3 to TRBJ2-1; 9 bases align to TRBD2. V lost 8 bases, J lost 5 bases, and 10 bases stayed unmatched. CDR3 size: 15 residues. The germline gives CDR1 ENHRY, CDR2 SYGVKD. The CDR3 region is CAIGLAGVRDNEQFF. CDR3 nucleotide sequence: TGTGCCATCGGATTAGCGGGAGTGAGGGACAATGAGCAGTTCTTC.

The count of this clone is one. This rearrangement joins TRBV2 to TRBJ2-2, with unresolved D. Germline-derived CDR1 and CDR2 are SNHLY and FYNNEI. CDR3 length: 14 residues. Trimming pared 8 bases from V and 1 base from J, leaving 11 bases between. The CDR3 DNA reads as TGTGCCAGCGTTGTAGAAAGGAACACCGGGGAGCTGTTTTTT. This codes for CASVVERNTGELFF. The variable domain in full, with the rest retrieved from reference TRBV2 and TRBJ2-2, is EPEVTQTPSHQVTQMGQEVILRCVPISNHLYFYWYRQILGQKVEFLVSFYNNEISEKSEIFDDQFSVERPDGSNFTLKIRSTKLEDSAMYFCASVVERNTGELFFGEGSRLTVL.

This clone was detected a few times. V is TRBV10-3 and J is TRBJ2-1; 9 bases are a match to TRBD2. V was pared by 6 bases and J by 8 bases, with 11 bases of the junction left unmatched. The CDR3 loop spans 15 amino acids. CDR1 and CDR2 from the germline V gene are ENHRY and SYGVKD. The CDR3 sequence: CAIRASGGRSDEQFF. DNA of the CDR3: TGTGCCATCAGAGCAAGCGGGGGGAGGTCGGATGAGCAGTTCTTC.